This TCR beta chain is from a study of cytomegalovirus exposure and HLA in healthy donors. PCR was performed using 60 Vbeta and 13 Jbeta primers. Per the original methods: An analysis that came later counted some 80 million unique TCR beta chains, approximately 11 million shared. Data came from immunoSEQ multiplex PCR; TCRdb stores just in-frame clones and leaves some out. The D gene and trimming were derived from the DNA, and the V and J assignments and clone size from that table. In the table there are almost 85,000 clones, around 80% of which are singletons. On this clone itself: Its matching antigen is unknown.

Notes on the study in general: Some segments of the V type, notably TRBV6-2 and TRBV6-3, were excluded as indistinguishable. TCR beta chain V- and J-gene trimming was linked, in a later analysis, to a missense variant in DCLRE1C.

Trimming removed 2 bases at V and 2 bases at J, with 9 bases between. This CDR3 has 14 residues. Per the germline V gene, CDR1 is SGHRS and CDR2 is YFSETQ. The rearrangement links TRBV5-1 to TRBJ2-3; D remains unclear. This TCR derives from a male donor in good health and CMV-seropositive. The specimen sequenced was PBMCs. CDR3 bases: TGCGCCAGCAGCTTTGCAGACTCCACAGATACGCAGTATTTT. It encodes CASSFADSTDTQYF.